These 23 T cell receptor beta chains were sequenced from one sample in a study of Graves' ophthalmopathy and Graves' hyperthyroidism. RNA transcripts provided the template for amplifying TCR beta CDR3 regions. First-round RT-PCR employed HTBI primers, with a second-round multiplex PCR after it. TCRdb re-called the multiplex PCR reads through MiXCR, storing one row per CDR3 protein. The table has approximately 700,000 distinct CDR3 sequences, 40% seen once. The sequenced sample consisted of peripheral blood. The receptors originated from an adult man with Graves' ophthalmopathy.

This clonotype showed up many times. V gene TRBV7-2 combines with J gene TRBJ2-5; D unclear. Trimming left V 0 bases short and J 5 bases short, with 13 bases between. CDR1 is SGHTA, CDR2 FQGNSA, per germline. CDR3 size: 15 residues. CDR3 bases: TGTGCCAGCAGCTTAGCCCGACTTCGCGATGAGACCCAGTACTTC. It yields the protein CASSLARLRDETQYF.

The CDR3 nucleotides read TGTGCCAGCAGCAAGACAGGGGCGAACACCGGGGAGCTGTTTTTT. Amino acid sequence: CASSKTGANTGELFF. The V and J genes are TRBV6-5 and TRBJ2-2; 8 positions match TRBD1. Germline CDR1 and CDR2: MNHEY and SVGAGI. V gave up 6 bases and J gave up 0 bases; unmatched junction bases: 3. The CDR3 sequence is 15 residues long.

In this sample, this clonotype turned up many times. This chain links TRBV24-1 with TRBJ1-2, with TRBD1 identical over 8 bases. With 4 bases clipped from V and 2 bases from J, the junction kept 2 bases outside the gene matches. The CDR3 runs to 14 residues. Germline assignment: CDR1 KGHDR and CDR2 SFDVKD. The DNA of the CDR3 is TGTGCCACCAGTGACGGGACAGGAAACTATGGCTACACCTTC. It yields the protein CATSDGTGNYGYTF.

The chain has TRBV20-1 and TRBJ2-5; 13 bases agree with TRBD2. The CDR3 runs to 17 residues. V lost 5 bases, J lost 4 bases, and 13 bases stayed unmatched. Germline CDR1 reads DFQATT; CDR2 reads SNEGSKA (reference sequence). CDR3 sequence: CSARSHSTSGGPETQYF. The CDR3 coding sequence is TGCAGTGCTCGTTCCCACTCGACTAGCGGGGGGCCAGAGACCCAGTACTTC.

Only a few counts were recorded for this clonotype. The chain has TRBV12-3 or TRBV12-4 and TRBJ2-7; tentative D call: TRBD1 (6 bases). V was cut by 5 bases and J by 5 bases, with 10 bases left in between. CDR3 length: 12 residues. This CDR3 reads CASSQGFNEQYF. The CDR3 DNA reads TGTGCCAGCAGTCAGGGGTTCAACGAGCAGTACTTC.

The chain recombines TRBV20-1 with TRBJ2-7; 12 nucleotides line up with TRBD2. The germline V gene has CDR1 DFQATT and CDR2 SNEGSKA (reference sequence). The CDR3 is made up of 14 amino acids. V was clipped by 5 bases and J by 3 bases; unmatched bases: 5. The CDR3 protein is CSARTSGVLYEQYF. The CDR3 bases are TGCAGTGCTCGGACTAGCGGGGTTCTCTACGAGCAGTACTTC.

This clonotype was observed many times. The chain recombines TRBV20-1 with TRBJ2-5; 8 bases align to TRBD2. The V and J ends lost 5 bases and 5 bases, in that order; junction bases with no gene match: 10. The CDR3 runs to 14 residues. CDR1 is DFQATT, CDR2 SNEGSKA, per germline (reference sequence). The CDR3, as DNA: TGCAGTGCTGGCCGGGAGCGGGGGAGGGAGACCCAGTACTTC. Its translation is CSAGRERGRETQYF.

This clonotype was counted between two and nine times. V usage is TRBV6-1 and J usage is TRBJ1-5; D gene ambiguous. The CDR3 contains 13 residues. Germline CDR1 MNHNS, CDR2 SASEGT. V was pared by 6 bases and J by 3 bases, with 9 bases between. CDR3 in amino acids: CASRVVDNQPQHF. The CDR3 DNA follows: TGTGCCAGCAGGGTCGTTGACAATCAGCCCCAGCATTTT.

On this clonotype: The junction departs from germline at one end; a sequencing error may be responsible. The chain joins TRBV11-1 to TRBJ2-5, with 7 bases that match TRBD1. Germline loops: CDR1 SGHAT, CDR2 FQDESV (reference sequence). This CDR3 has 14 amino acids. CDR3 in DNA: TGTGCCAGCAGCTCGACAGGGATACGAGAGGCCCAGTACTTC. Translating it yields CASSSTGIREAQYF. Drawing the rest from reference TRBV11-1 and TRBJ2-5, the complete variable domain is EAEVAQSPRYKITEKSQAVAFWCDPISGHATLYWYRQILGQGPELLVQFQDESVVDDSQLPKDRFSAERLKGVDSTLKIQPAELGDSAMYLCASSSTGIREAQYFGPGTRLLVL.

The chain combines TRBV2 with TRBJ2-2; TRBD2 agrees at 10 bases. CDR3 length equals 18 residues. V lost 7 bases to trimming and J lost 2 bases; unmatched junction nucleotides: 13. CDR1 is SNHLY and CDR2 is FYNNEI in the germline V gene. The CDR3: CASIRGLSGGGNTGELFF. CDR3 in DNA: TGTGCCAGCATAAGGGGACTGAGCGGGGGGGGTAACACCGGGGAGCTGTTTTTT.

In this sample, this clonotype turned up a few times. The chain joins TRBV7-6 to TRBJ2-7; D may be TRBD1 or TRBD2 (5 bases each). This CDR3 has 16 amino acids. V was cut by 5 bases and J by 3 bases, with 20 bases left in between. Looked up from germline, CDR1 is SGHVS and CDR2 is FNYEAQ. The CDR3, as DNA: TGTGCCAGCAGCCTGGAATGGGACGGTAACTACTACGAGCAGTACTTC. Amino acids: CASSLEWDGNYYEQYF. The full variable domain, with the rest looked up from reference TRBV7-6 and TRBJ2-7, is GAGVSQSPRYKVTKRGQDVALRCDPISGHVSLYWYRQALGQGPEFLTYFNYEAQQDKSGLPNDRFSAERPEGSISTLTIQRTEQRDSAMYRCASSLEWDGNYYEQYFGPGTRLTVT.

V is TRBV20-1 and J is TRBJ2-6; tentatively, D is TRBD1 (6 bases). CDR3 length: 16 residues. Germline V gene data show CDR1 as DFQATT and CDR2 as SNEGSKA (reference sequence). The V end lost 7 bases, the J end lost 0 bases, and 16 bases lay between the germline ends. The CDR3: CSVLGATNSGANVLTF. In DNA form, the CDR3 reads TGCAGTGTATTGGGGGCCACCAACTCTGGGGCCAACGTCCTGACTTTC.

This clonotype appeared once. The chain recombines TRBV10-2 with TRBJ2-6; D remains ambiguous. V lost 4 bases and J 0 bases, leaving 10 bases between the germline ends. CDR3 length: 16 residues. Germline V gene sequence: CDR1 WSHSY, CDR2 SAAADI. The CDR3 region is CASSALVHSGANVLTF. In DNA form, the CDR3 reads TGCGCCAGCAGTGCTCTGGTCCACTCTGGGGCCAACGTCCTGACTTTC.

The rearrangement uses TRBV20-1 and TRBJ1-1; TRBD1 matches 11 bases. The germline CDR1 and CDR2 sequences are DFQATT and SNEGSKA (reference sequence). V lost 5 bases to trimming and J lost 3 bases; unmatched junction nucleotides: 11. The CDR3 is made up of 16 amino acids. In DNA form, the CDR3 reads TGCAGTGCTCTAGGGACAGGGGGGGTCCGGGACACTGAAGCTTTCTTT. Translated, it gives CSALGTGGVRDTEAFF.

This clonotype was counted between two and nine times. Here the CDR3 reads CASSLGGFGLDEQYF. The CDR3, as DNA: TGTGCCAGCAGCTTAGGTGGGTTCGGGCTGGACGAGCAGTACTTC. V and J are TRBV11-2 and TRBJ2-7; no clear D gene. The V and J ends lost 1 base and 5 bases respectively, with 15 bases between them. The CDR3 runs to 15 residues. The germline V gene has CDR1 SGHAT and CDR2 FQNNGV.

There are many counts of this clonotype. This sequence joins TRBV2 and TRBJ2-7, with 7 bases fitting TRBD1. V was clipped by 7 bases and J by 2 bases; unmatched bases: 8. This CDR3 spans 14 amino acids. CDR1 and CDR2 (germline): SNHLY, FYNNEI. The CDR3 sequence is CASTPRQGTYEQYF. CDR3 DNA: TGTGCCAGCACCCCCCGACAGGGAACCTACGAGCAGTACTTC. Based on the CDR3 plus reference TRBV2 and TRBJ2-7, the full variable domain is EPEVTQTPSHQVTQMGQEVILRCVPISNHLYFYWYRQILGQKVEFLVSFYNNEISEKSEIFDDQFSVERPDGSNFTLKIRSTKLEDSAMYFCASTPRQGTYEQYFGPGTRLTVT.

This clonotype showed up many times. The genes are TRBV12-3 or TRBV12-4 and TRBJ1-6, with D maybe TRBD1 (6 bases). CDR3 length: 13 amino acids. V was shortened by 4 bases and J by 9 bases, with 10 bases between the two germline ends. The DNA of the CDR3 is TGTGCCAGCAGTTCCCAGGGGACTTCACCCCTCCACTTT. The encoded protein is CASSSQGTSPLHF.

V and J are TRBV3-1 and TRBJ1-1; D is perhaps TRBD1 (5 bases). Germline lookup yields CDR1 LGHDT and CDR2 YNNKEL (reference sequence). V lost 1 base to trimming and J lost 4 bases, with 10 bases between them. The CDR3 is 14 amino acids. This chain's CDR3 is CASSQGGALTEAFF. The CDR3 DNA sequence: TGTGCCAGCAGCCAAGGAGGGGCCCTCACTGAAGCTTTCTTT.

This clonotype turned up a few times. This sequence joins TRBV7-2 and TRBJ2-5; D remains ambiguous. The CDR3 spans 11 residues. Germline lookup yields CDR1 SGHTA and CDR2 FQGNSA. V was pared by 3 bases and J by 9 bases, with 8 bases between. CDR3 sequence reads: CASSFGRAQYF. CDR3 bases: TGTGCCAGCAGCTTTGGACGGGCCCAGTACTTC.

This clonotype was seen more than once but under ten times. Lacking the conserved final phenylalanine or tryptophan, this CDR3 likely reflects a read error. V usage is TRBV11-2 and J usage is TRBJ2-2; a weak D match, TRBD1 (5 bases). Germline V gene lookup returns CDR1 SGHAT and CDR2 FQNNGV. V was clipped by 8 bases and J by 6 bases, with 13 bases between them. The CDR3 is 13 amino acids. DNA of the CDR3: TGTGCCAGCGCCCTCATGGGGCCCGGGGAGCTGTTTTCT. This sequence encodes CASALMGPGELFS.

The V and J genes are TRBV7-9 and TRBJ1-1, with D unresolved. The germline gives CDR1 SEHNR, CDR2 FQNEAQ (reference sequence). V was trimmed by 3 bases and J by 5 bases, leaving 16 bases between them. The CDR3 totals 15 residues. The CDR3 spells CASSFFWTDPTEAFF. CDR3 DNA sequence: TGTGCCAGCAGCTTCTTCTGGACCGACCCGACTGAAGCTTTCTTT.

This clonotype turned up a few times. The V call is TRBV29-1, the J call TRBJ2-2; D may be TRBD1 (6 bases). V dropped 4 bases and J dropped 0 bases, with 15 bases sitting between them. Germline V CDR1 and CDR2: SQVTM, ANQGSEA. The length of the CDR3 is 16 residues. CDR3 DNA sequence: TGCAGCGTTGGCGACTTGGACAGTTCGAACACCGGGGAGCTGTTTTTT. Translated, it gives CSVGDLDSSNTGELFF.

Only a few counts were recorded for this clonotype. A single base separates this from a much larger clone, so it may be a read error. This rearrangement joins TRBV20-1 to TRBJ1-5, with TRBD1 matching over 9 bases. The CDR3 is made up of 13 amino acids. Germline-derived CDR1 and CDR2 are DFQATT and SNEGSKA (reference sequence). V was clipped by 5 bases and J by 5 bases; unmatched bases: 4. The CDR3 reads CSALRTGDQPQHF. In DNA, the CDR3 is TGCAGTGCTCTCCGGACAGGGGATCAGCCCCAGCATTTT.